Listed here are 5 T cell receptor beta chains from one sample, sequenced in a study of T cell repertoires in cytomegalovirus infection. For these receptors, no antigen is known. Each CDR3 protein gets one entry after TCRdb re-called the reads with MiXCR. The sample has about 900,000 distinct CDR3 sequences; roughly 30% are singletons. Material: cultured CD8+ T cells from PBMCs, obtained from culture after CMV antigen stimulation. These receptors were obtained from a human donor in good health (CMV status not recorded). Some clones in this sample may be carry-over from other donors' samples.

This clonotype appeared a few times. The rearrangement links TRBV5-4 to TRBJ2-1, with 8 nucleotides matching TRBD2. V was pared by 7 bases and J by 8 bases, with 17 bases of the junction left unmatched. The length of the CDR3 is 16 residues. Germline loops: CDR1 SGHNT, CDR2 YYREEE (reference sequence). CDR3 sequence: CASWGTGTRSPDEQFF. The CDR3 bases are TGTGCCAGCTGGGGAACCGGGACTAGGTCCCCCGATGAGCAGTTCTTC.

This clonotype was counted only a few times. This rearrangement joins TRBV2 to TRBJ2-5; 9 positions agree with TRBD1. The CDR3 spans 13 residues. Per germline, CDR1 SNHLY and CDR2 FYNNEI. The J segment lost 7 bases and the V segment lost 2 bases, leaving 2 bases of the junction unmatched. The CDR3 nucleotides read TGTGCCAGCAGTGAAACAGGGGGCCGGACCCAGTACTTC. It yields the protein CASSETGGRTQYF.

The rearrangement joins TRBV4-1 to TRBJ2-1, with D possibly being TRBD1 (6 bases). There are 17 residues in the CDR3. The germline V gene has CDR1 MGHRA and CDR2 YSYEKL. Trimming took 4 bases from V and 3 from J, leaving 19 bases between them. CDR3 nucleotide sequence: TGCGCCAGCAGCCCCTCTCCGGCCGGACAGAACTACAATGAGCAGTTCTTC. It yields the protein CASSPSPAGQNYNEQFF.

This clonotype was seen ten or more times. The rearrangement uses TRBV11-2 and TRBJ2-5; either TRBD1 or TRBD2 may fit D (5 bases each). This CDR3 has 17 amino acids. The germline V gene encodes CDR1 SGHAT and CDR2 FQNNGV. V was trimmed by 1 base and J by 0 bases, leaving 15 bases between them. The CDR3 region is CASSLVTGTKYQETQYF. The CDR3 DNA follows: TGTGCCAGCAGCTTAGTTACGGGGACCAAATACCAAGAGACCCAGTACTTC.

This clonotype has more than one count but fewer than ten. The chain carries TRBV16 and TRBJ1-5; TRBD1 is a possible D gene (5 bases). Germline CDR1 reads KGHSY; CDR2 reads FQNENV. The CDR3 consists of 18 residues. V was pared by 0 bases and J by 4 bases, with 19 bases between. CDR3 DNA sequence: TGTGCCAGCAGCCAATCAGTAGTTCTCCAGGGTGGAAATCAGCCCCAGCATTTT. Protein product: CASSQSVVLQGGNQPQHF. Drawing the rest from reference TRBV16 and TRBJ1-5, the complete variable domain is GEEVAQTPKHLVRGEGQKAKLYCAPIKGHSYVFWYQQVLKNEFKFLISFQNENVFDETGMPKERFSAKCLPNSPCSLEIQATKLEDSAVYFCASSQSVVLQGGNQPQHFGDGTRLSIL.